The 5 T cell receptor beta chains below come from one sample, sequenced in a study of OX40 agonist ivuxolimab in advanced cancers. The repertoire was sequenced with immunoSEQ multiplex PCR; TCRdb's copy has only in-frame clones and lacks some. The sample holds 60,000 or so clones, about 90% seen once. The sequencing here drew on CD4+ or CD8+ T cells sorted from blood, taken in a trial of the OX40 agonist ivuxolimab. Source of these receptors: an adult with an advanced solid tumor such as melanoma, head and neck, liver or kidney cancer.

The rearrangement uses TRBV6-5 and TRBJ2-7; no clear D. V was shortened by 5 bases and J by 6 bases, with 11 bases between the two germline ends. Germline V gene lookup returns CDR1 MNHEY and CDR2 SVGAGI. This CDR3 region has 12 residues. CDR3 coding DNA: TGTGCCAGCAGTGAACCCGAATTCGAGCAGTACTTC. It is translated as CASSEPEFEQYF.

The chain employs TRBV11-1 and TRBJ2-1; perhaps TRBD2 as D (6 bases). Germline lookup yields CDR1 SGHAT and CDR2 FQDESV (reference sequence). The V end lost 5 bases, the J end lost 6 bases, and 17 bases lay between the germline ends. The CDR3 loop spans 15 amino acids. For the CDR3, the DNA is TGTGCCAGCAGCACTACCGGGACTGGGATCAATGAGCAGTTCTTC. As protein: CASSTTGTGINEQFF.

The chain recombines TRBV7-2 with TRBJ2-1; tentative D call: TRBD2 (5 bases). The CDR3 has 16 amino acids. Germline CDR1 is SGHTA and CDR2 is FQGNSA. The ends were cut back, 5 bases at V and 1 base at J, with 15 bases in the middle. CDR3 residues: CASSPRATSSYNEQFF. CDR3 DNA: TGTGCCAGCAGCCCGCGGGCAACCAGTTCCTACAATGAGCAGTTCTTC. Looking up the rest from reference TRBV7-2 and TRBJ2-1 gives the full variable domain: GAGVSQSPSNKVTEKGKDVELRCDPISGHTALYWYRQSLGQGLEFLIYFQGNSAPDKSGLPSDRFSAERTGGSVSTLTIQRTQQEDSAVYLCASSPRATSSYNEQFFGPGTRLTVL.

The CDR3 protein is CASSPGYEQYF. The CDR3 region has the DNA TGTGCCAGCAGCCCGGGCTACGAGCAGTACTTC. V and J are TRBV7-9 and TRBJ2-7; D unclear. CDR3 size: 11 residues. Germline CDR1 SEHNR, CDR2 FQNEAQ (reference sequence). V lost 5 bases and J lost 3, with 5 bases in between.

The chain is built from TRBV11-2 and TRBJ1-2, with 9 bases fitting TRBD1. This CDR3 spans 13 amino acids. The germline V gene encodes CDR1 SGHAT and CDR2 FQNNGV. J lost 6 bases, V lost 3 bases, and 2 bases had no gene match. The CDR3: CASSFRTGDGYTF. The CDR3 DNA sequence: TGTGCCAGCAGCTTTCGGACAGGGGATGGCTACACCTTC. The entire variable domain, with the rest obtained from reference TRBV11-2 and TRBJ1-2, is as follows: EAGVAQSPRYKIIEKRQSVAFWCNPISGHATLYWYQQILGQGPKLLIQFQNNGVVDDSQLPKDRFSAERLKGVDSTLKIQPAKLEDSAVYLCASSFRTGDGYTFGSGTRLTVV.